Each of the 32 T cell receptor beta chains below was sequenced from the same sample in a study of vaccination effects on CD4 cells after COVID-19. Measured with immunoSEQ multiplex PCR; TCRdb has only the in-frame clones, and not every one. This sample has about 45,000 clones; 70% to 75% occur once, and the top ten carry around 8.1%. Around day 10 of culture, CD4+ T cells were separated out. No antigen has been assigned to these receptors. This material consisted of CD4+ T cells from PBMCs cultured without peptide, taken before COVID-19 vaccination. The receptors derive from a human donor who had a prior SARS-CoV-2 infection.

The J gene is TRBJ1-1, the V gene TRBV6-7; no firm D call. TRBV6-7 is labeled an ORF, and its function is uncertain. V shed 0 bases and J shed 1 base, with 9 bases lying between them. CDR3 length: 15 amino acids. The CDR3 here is CASSYSSLENTEAFF. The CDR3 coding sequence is TGTGCCAGCAGTTACTCGTCACTAGAGAACACTGAAGCTTTCTTT.

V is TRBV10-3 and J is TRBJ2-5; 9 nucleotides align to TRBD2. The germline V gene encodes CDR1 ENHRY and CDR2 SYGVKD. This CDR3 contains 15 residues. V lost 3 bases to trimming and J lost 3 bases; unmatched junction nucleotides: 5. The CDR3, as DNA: TGTGCCATCAGTGATTTAGCGGGAGCAAAAGAGACCCAGTACTTC. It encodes CAISDLAGAKETQYF.

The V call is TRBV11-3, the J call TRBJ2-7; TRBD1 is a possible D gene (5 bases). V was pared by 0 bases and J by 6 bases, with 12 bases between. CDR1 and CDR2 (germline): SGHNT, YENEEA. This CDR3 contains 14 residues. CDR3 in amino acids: CASSLDVQGSEQYF. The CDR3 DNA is TGTGCCAGCAGCTTAGATGTCCAGGGCTCCGAGCAGTACTTC.

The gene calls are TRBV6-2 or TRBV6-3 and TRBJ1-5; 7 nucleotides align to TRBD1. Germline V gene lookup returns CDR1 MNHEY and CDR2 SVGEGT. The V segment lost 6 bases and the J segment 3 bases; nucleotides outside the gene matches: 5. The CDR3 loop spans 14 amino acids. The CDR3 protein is CASSDRAINQPQHF. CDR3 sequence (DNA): TGTGCCAGCAGCGACAGGGCGATCAATCAGCCCCAGCATTTT.

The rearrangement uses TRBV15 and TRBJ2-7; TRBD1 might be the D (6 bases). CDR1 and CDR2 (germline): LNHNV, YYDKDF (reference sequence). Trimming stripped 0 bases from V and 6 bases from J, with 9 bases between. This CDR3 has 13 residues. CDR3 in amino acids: CATSRDTGFEQYF. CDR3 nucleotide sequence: TGTGCCACCAGCAGAGATACAGGGTTCGAGCAGTACTTC.

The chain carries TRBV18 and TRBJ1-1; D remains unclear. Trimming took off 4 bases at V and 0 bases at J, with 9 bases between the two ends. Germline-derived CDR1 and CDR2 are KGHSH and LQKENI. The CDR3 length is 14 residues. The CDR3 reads CASSLRSLNTEAFF. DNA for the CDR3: TGTGCCAGCTCACTCCGATCCTTGAACACTGAAGCTTTCTTT.

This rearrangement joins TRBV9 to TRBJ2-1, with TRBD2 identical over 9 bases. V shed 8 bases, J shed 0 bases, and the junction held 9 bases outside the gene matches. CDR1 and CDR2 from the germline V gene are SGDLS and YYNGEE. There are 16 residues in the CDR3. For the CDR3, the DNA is TGTGCCAGTGGCGGGGGGGTGATTAGCTCCTACAATGAGCAGTTCTTC. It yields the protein CASGGGVISSYNEQFF.

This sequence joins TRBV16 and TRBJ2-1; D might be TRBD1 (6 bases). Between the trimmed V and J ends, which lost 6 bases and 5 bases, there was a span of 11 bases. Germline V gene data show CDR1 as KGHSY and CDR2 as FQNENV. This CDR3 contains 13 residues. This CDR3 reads CASRRNRDNEQFF. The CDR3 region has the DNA TGTGCCAGCAGACGCAACAGGGACAATGAGCAGTTCTTC.

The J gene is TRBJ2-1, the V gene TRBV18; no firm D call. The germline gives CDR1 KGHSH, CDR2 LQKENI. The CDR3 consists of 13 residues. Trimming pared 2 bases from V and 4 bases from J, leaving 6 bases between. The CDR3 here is CASSPNYYNEQFF. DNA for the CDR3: TGTGCCAGCTCACCAAACTATTACAATGAGCAGTTCTTC.

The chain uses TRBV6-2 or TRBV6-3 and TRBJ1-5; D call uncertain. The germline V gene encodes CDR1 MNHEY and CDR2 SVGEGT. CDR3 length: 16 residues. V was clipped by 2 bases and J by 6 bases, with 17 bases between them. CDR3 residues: CASSYITRGPGQPQHF. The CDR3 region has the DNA TGTGCCAGCAGTTACATAACCCGGGGTCCGGGTCAGCCCCAGCATTTT.

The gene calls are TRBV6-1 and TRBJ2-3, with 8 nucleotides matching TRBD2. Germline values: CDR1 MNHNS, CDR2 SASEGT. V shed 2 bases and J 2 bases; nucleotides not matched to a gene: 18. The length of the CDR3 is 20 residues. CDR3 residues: CASSELGGLVWIAPTDTQYF. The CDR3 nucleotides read TGTGCCAGCAGTGAATTAGGGGGACTAGTTTGGATCGCCCCCACAGATACGCAGTATTTT.

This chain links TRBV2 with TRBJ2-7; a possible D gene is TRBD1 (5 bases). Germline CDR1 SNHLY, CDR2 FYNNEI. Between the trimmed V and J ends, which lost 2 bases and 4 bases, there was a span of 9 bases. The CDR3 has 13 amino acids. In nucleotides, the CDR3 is TGTGCCAGCAGTGAATATAGGGGATACGAGCAGTACTTC. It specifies CASSEYRGYEQYF.

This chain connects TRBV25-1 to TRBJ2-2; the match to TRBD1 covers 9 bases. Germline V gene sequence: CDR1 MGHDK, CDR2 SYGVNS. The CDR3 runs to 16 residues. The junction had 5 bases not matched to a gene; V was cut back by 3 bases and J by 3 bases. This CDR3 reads CASSDSGQGYTGELFF. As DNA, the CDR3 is TGTGCCAGCAGTGACTCCGGACAGGGGTACACCGGGGAGCTGTTTTTT.

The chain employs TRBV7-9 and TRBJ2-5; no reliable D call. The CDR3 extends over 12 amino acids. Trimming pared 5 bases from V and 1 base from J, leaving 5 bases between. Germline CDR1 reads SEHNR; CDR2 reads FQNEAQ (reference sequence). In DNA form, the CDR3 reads TGTGCCAGCAGCCCCGCCCAAGAGACCCAGTACTTC. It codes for CASSPAQETQYF.

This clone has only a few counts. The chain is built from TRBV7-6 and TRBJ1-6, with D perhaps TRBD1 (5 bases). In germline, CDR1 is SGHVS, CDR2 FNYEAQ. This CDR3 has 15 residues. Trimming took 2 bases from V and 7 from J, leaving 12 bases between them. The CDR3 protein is CASSLQPGLNSPLHF. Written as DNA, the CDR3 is TGTGCCAGCAGCTTACAGCCAGGGCTAAATTCACCCCTCCACTTT. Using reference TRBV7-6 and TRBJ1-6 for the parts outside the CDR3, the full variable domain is GAGVSQSPRYKVTKRGQDVALRCDPISGHVSLYWYRQALGQGPEFLTYFNYEAQQDKSGLPNDRFSAERPEGSISTLTIQRTEQRDSAMYRCASSLQPGLNSPLHFGNGTRLTVT.

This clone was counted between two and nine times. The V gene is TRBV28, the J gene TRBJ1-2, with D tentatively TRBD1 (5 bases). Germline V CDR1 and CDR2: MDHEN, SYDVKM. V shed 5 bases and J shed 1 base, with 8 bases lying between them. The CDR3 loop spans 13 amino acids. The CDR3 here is CASSLDNNYGYTF. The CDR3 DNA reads TGTGCCAGCAGTCTGGACAATAACTATGGCTACACCTTC.

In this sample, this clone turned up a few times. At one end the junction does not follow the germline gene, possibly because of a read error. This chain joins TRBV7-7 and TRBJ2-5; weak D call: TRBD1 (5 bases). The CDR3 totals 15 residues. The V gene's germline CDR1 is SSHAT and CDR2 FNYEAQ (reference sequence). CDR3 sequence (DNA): TGTGCTAGCAGCGCCGGGCCCCAGGGACAAGAGACCCAGTACTTC. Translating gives CASSAGPQGQETQYF.

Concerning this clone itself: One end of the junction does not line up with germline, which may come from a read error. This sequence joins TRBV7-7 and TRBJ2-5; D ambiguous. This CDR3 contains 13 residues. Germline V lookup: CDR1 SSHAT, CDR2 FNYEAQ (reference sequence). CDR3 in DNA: TGTGCTAGCAGCTTAGGATTTCAAGAGACCCAGTACTTC. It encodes CASSLGFQETQYF. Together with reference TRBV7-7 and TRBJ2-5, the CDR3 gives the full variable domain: GAGVSQSPRYKVTKRGQDVTLRCDPISSHATLYWYQQALGQGPEFLTYFNYEAQPDKSGLPSDRFSAERPEGSISTLTIQRTEQRDSAMYRCASSLGFQETQYFGPGTRLLVL.

The CDR3 DNA reads TGTGCCAGCTCACTGAACCCAGACTCCTACGAGCAGTACTTC. Amino acid sequence: CASSLNPDSYEQYF. The rearrangement links TRBV18 to TRBJ2-7; D unclear. Germline assignment: CDR1 KGHSH and CDR2 LQKENI. Trimming removed 4 bases at V and 0 bases at J, with 10 bases between. The CDR3 has 14 amino acids.

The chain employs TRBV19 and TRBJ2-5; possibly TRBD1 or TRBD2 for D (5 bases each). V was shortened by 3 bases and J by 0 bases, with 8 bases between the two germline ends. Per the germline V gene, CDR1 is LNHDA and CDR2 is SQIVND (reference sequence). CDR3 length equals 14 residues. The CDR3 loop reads CASSIWGYQETQYF. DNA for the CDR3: TGTGCCAGTAGTATTTGGGGGTACCAAGAGACCCAGTACTTC.

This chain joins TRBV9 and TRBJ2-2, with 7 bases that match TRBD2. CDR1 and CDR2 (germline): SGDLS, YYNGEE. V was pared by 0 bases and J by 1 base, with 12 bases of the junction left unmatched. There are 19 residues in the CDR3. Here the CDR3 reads CASSVAGRAASGNTGELFF. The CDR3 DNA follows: TGTGCCAGCAGCGTAGCTGGTAGGGCGGCTAGCGGGAACACCGGGGAGCTGTTTTTT.

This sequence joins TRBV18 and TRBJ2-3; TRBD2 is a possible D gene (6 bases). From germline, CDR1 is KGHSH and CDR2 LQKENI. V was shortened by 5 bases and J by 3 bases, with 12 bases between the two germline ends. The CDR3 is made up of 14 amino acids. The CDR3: CASSSSGLTDTQYF. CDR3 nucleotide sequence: TGTGCCAGCTCATCTTCAGGACTAACAGATACGCAGTATTTT.

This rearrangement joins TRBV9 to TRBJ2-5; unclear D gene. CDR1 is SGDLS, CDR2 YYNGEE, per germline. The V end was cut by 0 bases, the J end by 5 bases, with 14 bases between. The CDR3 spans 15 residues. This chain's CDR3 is CASSVVPGPGETQYF. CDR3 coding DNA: TGTGCCAGCAGCGTAGTACCCGGACCTGGGGAGACCCAGTACTTC.

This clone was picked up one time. CDR3 residues: CASSQVGNTIYF. The CDR3 DNA sequence: TGTGCCAGCAGCCAAGTTGGAAACACCATATATTTT. The chain recombines TRBV3-1 (or the pseudogene TRBV3-2) with TRBJ1-3; D is unresolved. The germline V and J ends were trimmed by 1 base and 3 bases, with 1 base remaining between them. Germline assignment: CDR1 LGHDT and CDR2 YNNKEL (reference sequence). The CDR3 runs 12 residues.

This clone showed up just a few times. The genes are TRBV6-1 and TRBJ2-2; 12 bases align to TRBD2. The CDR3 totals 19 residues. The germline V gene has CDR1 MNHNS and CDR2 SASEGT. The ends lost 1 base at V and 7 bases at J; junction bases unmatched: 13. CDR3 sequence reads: CASSEEWLAGGSYGGELFF. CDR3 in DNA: TGTGCCAGCAGTGAAGAATGGCTAGCGGGGGGGAGTTACGGCGGGGAGCTGTTTTTT.

CDR3 in amino acids: CASRPVRDLYNSPLHF. The DNA of the CDR3 is TGTGCCAGCAGACCCGTGAGGGACTTATATAATTCACCCCTCCACTTT. The V call is TRBV2, the J call TRBJ1-6; D is possibly TRBD1 (5 bases). The CDR3 spans 16 residues. Germline CDR1 SNHLY, CDR2 FYNNEI. V shed 6 bases and J shed 4 bases, with 16 bases lying between them.

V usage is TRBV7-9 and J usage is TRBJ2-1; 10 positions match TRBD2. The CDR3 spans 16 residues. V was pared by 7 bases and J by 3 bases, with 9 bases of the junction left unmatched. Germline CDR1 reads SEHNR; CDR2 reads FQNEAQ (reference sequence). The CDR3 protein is CASTKAGGGNYNEQFF. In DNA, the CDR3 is TGTGCCAGCACTAAAGCGGGGGGGGGAAACTACAATGAGCAGTTCTTC. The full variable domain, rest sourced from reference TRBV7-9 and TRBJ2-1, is DTGVSQNPRHKITKRGQNVTFRCDPISEHNRLYWYRQTLGQGPEFLTYFQNEAQLEKSRLLSDRFSAERPKGSFSTLEIQRTEQGDSAMYLCASTKAGGGNYNEQFFGPGTRLTVL.

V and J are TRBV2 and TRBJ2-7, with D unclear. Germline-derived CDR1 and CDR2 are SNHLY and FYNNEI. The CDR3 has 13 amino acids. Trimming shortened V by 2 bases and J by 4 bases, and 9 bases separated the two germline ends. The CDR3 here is CASSELDGYEQYF. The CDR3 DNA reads TGTGCCAGCAGTGAATTGGACGGGTACGAGCAGTACTTC.

Here the CDR3 reads CASSLRGIAGSRSSGANVLTF. In nucleotides, the CDR3 is TGTGCCAGCAGCTTAAGGGGTATAGCGGGGTCACGGAGCTCTGGGGCCAACGTCCTGACTTTC. V is TRBV7-3 and J is TRBJ2-6; 8 positions match TRBD2. The V gene's germline CDR1 is SGHTA and CDR2 FQGTGA. The CDR3 sequence is 21 residues long. After removal of 1 base from V and 0 bases from J, the junction contained 14 bases not matched to a gene.

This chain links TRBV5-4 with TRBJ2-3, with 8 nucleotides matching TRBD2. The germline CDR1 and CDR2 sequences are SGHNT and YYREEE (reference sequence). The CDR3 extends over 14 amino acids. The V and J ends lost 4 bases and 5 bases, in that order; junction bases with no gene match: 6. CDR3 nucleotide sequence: TGTGCCAGCAGCCGGGGGGGGGTAAAAGATACGCAGTATTTT. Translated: CASSRGGVKDTQYF.

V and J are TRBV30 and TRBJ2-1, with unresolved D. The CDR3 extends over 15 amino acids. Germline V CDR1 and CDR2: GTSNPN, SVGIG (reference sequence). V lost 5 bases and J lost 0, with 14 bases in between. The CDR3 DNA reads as TGTGCCTGGCGCGGAAAAAGGACCTCCTACAATGAGCAGTTCTTC. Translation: CAWRGKRTSYNEQFF.

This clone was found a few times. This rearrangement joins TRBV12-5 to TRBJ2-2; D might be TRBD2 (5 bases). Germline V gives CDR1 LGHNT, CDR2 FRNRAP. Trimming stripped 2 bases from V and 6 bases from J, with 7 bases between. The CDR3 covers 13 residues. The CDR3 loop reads CASGLRRAGELFF. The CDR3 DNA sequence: TGTGCTAGTGGTTTGAGGCGGGCCGGGGAGCTGTTTTTT. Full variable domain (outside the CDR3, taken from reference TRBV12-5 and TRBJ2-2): DARVTQTPRHKVTEMGQEVTMRCQPILGHNTVFWYRQTMMQGLELLAYFRNRAPLDDSGMPKDRFSAEMPDATLATLKIQPSEPRDSAVYFCASGLRRAGELFFGEGSRLTVL.